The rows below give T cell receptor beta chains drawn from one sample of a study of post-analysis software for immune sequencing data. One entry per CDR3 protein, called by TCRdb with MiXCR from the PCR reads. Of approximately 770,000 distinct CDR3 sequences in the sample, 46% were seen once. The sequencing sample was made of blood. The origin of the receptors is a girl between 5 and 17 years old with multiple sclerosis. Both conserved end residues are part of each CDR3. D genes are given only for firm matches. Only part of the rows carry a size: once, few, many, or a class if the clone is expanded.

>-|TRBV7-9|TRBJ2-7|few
TGTGCCAGCAGCCCCTCACGGGACGGTCCCTACGAGCAGTACTTC
CASSPSRDGPYEQYF
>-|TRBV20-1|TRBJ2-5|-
TGCAGTGCTAGTCCCCCCAGGTCTGAAGAGACCCAGTACTTC
CSASPPRSEETQYF
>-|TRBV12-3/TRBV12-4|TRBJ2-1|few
TGTGCCAGCAGTTTTGCCGGGGACACGAACACCAATGAGCAGTTCTTC
CASSFAGDTNTNEQFF
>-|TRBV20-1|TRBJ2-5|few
TGCAGTGCCCAGGGGCACCAAGAGACCCAGTACTTC
CSAQGHQETQYF
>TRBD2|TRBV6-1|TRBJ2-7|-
TGTGCCAGCAGGACTAGCATCAACGAGCAGTACTTC
CASRTSINEQYF
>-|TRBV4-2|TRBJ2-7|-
TGTGCCAGCAGCCAAGATATCGGATACGAGCAGTACTTC
CASSQDIGYEQYF
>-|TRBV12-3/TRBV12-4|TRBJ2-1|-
TGTGCCAGCAGTAAAAGGACTATTGAAGGTGAGCAGTTCTTC
CASSKRTIEGEQFF
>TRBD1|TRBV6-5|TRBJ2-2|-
TGTGCCAGCAGTTCTTCCGGGACAGGGGCGATTAACACCGGGGAGCTGTTTTTT
CASSSSGTGAINTGELFF
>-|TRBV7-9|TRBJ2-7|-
TGTGCCAGCAGCTTAGCCCCTGGGCCCCTCTACGAGCAGTACTTC
CASSLAPGPLYEQYF
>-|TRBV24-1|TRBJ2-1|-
TGTGCCACCAGTGATTTCGACCACGGCAGGGAGGATGAGCAGTTCTTC
CATSDFDHGREDEQFF
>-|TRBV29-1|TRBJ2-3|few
TGCAGCGGCTCAAGGGAAGATACGCAGTATTTT
CSGSREDTQYF
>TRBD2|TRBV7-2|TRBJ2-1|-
TGTGCCAGCAGCTTATCTAGCGGGATCGACAATGAGCAGTTCTTC
CASSLSSGIDNEQFF
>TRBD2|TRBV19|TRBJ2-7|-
TGTGCCAGTAGCCCCTATTGGGGCGTCGCGGAGCGGGAGACCAACGAGCAGTACTTC
CASSPYWGVAERETNEQYF
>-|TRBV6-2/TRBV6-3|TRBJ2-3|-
TGTGCCAGCAGTTACCCGACCTCAGGATTACCTAGCACAGATACGCAGTATTTT
CASSYPTSGLPSTDTQYF
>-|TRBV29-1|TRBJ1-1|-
TGCAGCGTTGAAGAAGGACGGGGGACCGAAGCTTTCTTT
CSVEEGRGTEAFF
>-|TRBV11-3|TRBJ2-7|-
TGTGCCAGCAGCTTGACCGGAGGGTTTAACTACGAGCAGTACTTC
CASSLTGGFNYEQYF
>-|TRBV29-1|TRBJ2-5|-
TGCAGCGTTGATGAGCAGAGCGACCAAGAGACCCAGTACTTC
CSVDEQSDQETQYF
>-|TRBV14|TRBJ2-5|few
TGTGCCAGCAGCCGCGCCCGGGAGACCCAGTACTTC
CASSRARETQYF
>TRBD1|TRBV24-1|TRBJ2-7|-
TGTGCCACCAGCGGGACAGCGAATTCATACGAGCAGTACTTC
CATSGTANSYEQYF
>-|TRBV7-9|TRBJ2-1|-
TGTGCCAGCAGTTACTTGGAGGTAGAGGACAATGAGCAGTTCTTC
CASSYLEVEDNEQFF
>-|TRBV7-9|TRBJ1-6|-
TGTGCCAGCAGCACATTCGCCTCTGGACTCCACTTT
CASSTFASGLHF
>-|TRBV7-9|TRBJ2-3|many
TGTGCCAGCAGCTTATTGCCAGATACGCAGTATTTT
CASSLLPDTQYF
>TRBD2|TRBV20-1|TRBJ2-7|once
TGCAGCGCGGCACTAGCGGGAGGGCCAGGTTACCACGAGCAGTACTTC
CSAALAGGPGYHEQYF
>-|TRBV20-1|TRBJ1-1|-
TGCAGTGCTAGAGGTCAGGAGAACACTGAAGCTTTCTTT
CSARGQENTEAFF
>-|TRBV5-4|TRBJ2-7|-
TGTGCCAGCAGCTTGGCGGGAATGGGGAACGAGCAGTACTTC
CASSLAGMGNEQYF
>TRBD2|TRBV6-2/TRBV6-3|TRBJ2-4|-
TGTGCCATTTCCCTAGCGGAAGGCATTCAGTACTTC
CAISLAEGIQYF
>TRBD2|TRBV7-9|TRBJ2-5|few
TGTGCCAGCAGCTTCGAGGGACTAGCCTCCGGCAATGAGCAGTACTTC
CASSFEGLASGNEQYF
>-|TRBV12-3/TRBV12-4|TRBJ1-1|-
TGTGCCAGCAGTCAAGGGGGAACCTGGGCGTTGGCTGAAGCTTTCTTT
CASSQGGTWALAEAFF
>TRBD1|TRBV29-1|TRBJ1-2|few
TGCAGCGTGGACAGGGGGGTCTATGGCTACACCTTC
CSVDRGVYGYTF
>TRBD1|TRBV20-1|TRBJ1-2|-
TGCAGTGCTAGCCCAGGGGGCAAAGTCTATGGCTACACCTTC
CSASPGGKVYGYTF
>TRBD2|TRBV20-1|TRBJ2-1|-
TGCAGTGCCAAGACTAGCGGGAAGGGCAATGAGCAGTTCTTC
CSAKTSGKGNEQFF
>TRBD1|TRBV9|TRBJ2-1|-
TGTGCCAGCAGCGCGCGACAGGGGGCTATTGAGCAGTTCTTC
CASSARQGAIEQFF
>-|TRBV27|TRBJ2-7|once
TGTGCCAGCGGCTATGGTGGGGGCGGGGTGTACAATGAGCAGTACTTC
CASGYGGGGVYNEQYF
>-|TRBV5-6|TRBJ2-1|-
TGTGCCAGCGGCTCGGGACCAAGGAACAATGAGCAGTTCTTC
CASGSGPRNNEQFF
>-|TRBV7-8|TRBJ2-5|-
TGTGCCAGCAGCACCCTTGTAGCGGTTCATGAGCAGTACTTC
CASSTLVAVHEQYF
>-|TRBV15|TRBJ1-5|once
TGTGCCACCAGCAGAGGGAATAGCAATCAGCCCCAGCATTTT
CATSRGNSNQPQHF
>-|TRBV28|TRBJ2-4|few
TGTGCCAGCAGTCTAGCAGCCAAAAACATTCAGTACTTC
CASSLAAKNIQYF
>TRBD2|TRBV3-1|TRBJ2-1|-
TGTGCCAGCAGCCAAGACCGACTAGCGGGAAAAAATGAGCAGTTCTTC
CASSQDRLAGKNEQFF
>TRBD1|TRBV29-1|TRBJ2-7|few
TGCAGCGTCCCGGGACAGGGCTCCTACAATGAGCAGTACTTC
CSVPGQGSYNEQYF
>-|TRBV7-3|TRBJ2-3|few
TGTGCCAGCAGCTTAAAACAAGGGGGCGGGAGGACCTCCACAGATACGCAGTATTTT
CASSLKQGGGRTSTDTQYF
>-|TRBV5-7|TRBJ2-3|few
TGTGCCAGCAGATCCTGGAGCACAGATACGCAGTATTTT
CASRSWSTDTQYF
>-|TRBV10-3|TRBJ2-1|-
TGTGCCATCAGGGTCGGAGGGGACTCCTACGAGCAGTTCTTC
CAIRVGGDSYEQFF
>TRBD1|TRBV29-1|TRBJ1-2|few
TGCAGCGAATACAGGGGCCCTCTCTATGGCTACACCTTC
CSEYRGPLYGYTF
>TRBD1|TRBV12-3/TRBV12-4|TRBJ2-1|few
TGTGCCAGCAGTTTAGGGGGACAGGACGAGCAGTTCTTC
CASSLGGQDEQFF
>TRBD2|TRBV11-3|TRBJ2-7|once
TGTGCCAGCACCTCACGGGGGACTAGTCAAGAGCAGTACTTC
CASTSRGTSQEQYF
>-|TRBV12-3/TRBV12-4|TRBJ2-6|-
TGTGCCAGCAGTTTTATGGGATCTGGGGCCAACGTCCTGACTTTC
CASSFMGSGANVLTF
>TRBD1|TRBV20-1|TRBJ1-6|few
TGCAGTGTGAGGGACAGGGCGTATAATTCACCCCTCCACTTT
CSVRDRAYNSPLHF
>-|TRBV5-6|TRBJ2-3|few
TGTGCCAGCAACCGGGCGGACGCAGATACGCAGTATTTT
CASNRADADTQYF
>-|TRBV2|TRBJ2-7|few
TGTGCCAGCAGTGTTAGGACCGGATACGAGCAGTACTTC
CASSVRTGYEQYF
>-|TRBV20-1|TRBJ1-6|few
TGCAGTGCCTGGAATAATTCACCCCTCCACTTT
CSAWNNSPLHF
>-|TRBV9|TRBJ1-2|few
TGTGCCAGCAGCGTAGGCCGGGGGGGGAGCTATGGCTACACCTTC
CASSVGRGGSYGYTF
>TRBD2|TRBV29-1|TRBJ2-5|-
TGCAGCGTTGATCCCCGGACTAGCGGGAGTGGAGAGACCCAGTACTTC
CSVDPRTSGSGETQYF
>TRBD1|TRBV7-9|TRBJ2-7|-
TGTGCCAGCAGCCGAGGGGACAGGATTTACGAGCAGTACTTC
CASSRGDRIYEQYF
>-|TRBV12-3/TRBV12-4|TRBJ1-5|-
TGTGCCAGCAGTTTAGTGGCAGCGGGCAATCAGCCCCAGCATTTT
CASSLVAAGNQPQHF